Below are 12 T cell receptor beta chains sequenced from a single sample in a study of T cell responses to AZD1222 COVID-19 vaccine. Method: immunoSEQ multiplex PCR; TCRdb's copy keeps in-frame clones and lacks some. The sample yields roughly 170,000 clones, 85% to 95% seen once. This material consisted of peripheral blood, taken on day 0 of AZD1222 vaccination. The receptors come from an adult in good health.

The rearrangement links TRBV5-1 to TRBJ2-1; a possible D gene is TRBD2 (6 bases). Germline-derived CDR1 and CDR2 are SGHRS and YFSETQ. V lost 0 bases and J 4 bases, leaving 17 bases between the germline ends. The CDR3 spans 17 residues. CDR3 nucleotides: TGCGCCAGCAGCTTGGCCGCTTTCGGGGGACCTTACAATGAGCAGTTCTTC. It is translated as CASSLAAFGGPYNEQFF.

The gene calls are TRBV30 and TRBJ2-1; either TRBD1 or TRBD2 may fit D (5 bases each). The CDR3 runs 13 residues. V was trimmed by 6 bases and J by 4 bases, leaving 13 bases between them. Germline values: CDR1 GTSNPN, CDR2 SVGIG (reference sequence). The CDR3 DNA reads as TGTGCCTGCTCCGGGACCACGTACAATGAGCAGTTCTTC. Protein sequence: CACSGTTYNEQFF. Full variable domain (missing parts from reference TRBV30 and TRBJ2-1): SQTIHQWPATLVQPVGSPLSLECTVEGTSNPNLYWYRQAAGRGLQLLFYSVGIGQISSEVPQNLSASRPQDRQFILSSKKLLLSDSGFYLCACSGTTYNEQFFGPGTRLTVL.

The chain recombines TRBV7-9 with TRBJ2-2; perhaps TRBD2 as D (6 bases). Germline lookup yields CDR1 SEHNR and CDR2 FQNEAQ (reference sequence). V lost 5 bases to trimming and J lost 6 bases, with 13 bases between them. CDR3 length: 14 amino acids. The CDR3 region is CASSRRRVAGELFF. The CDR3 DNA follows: TGTGCCAGCAGCCGAAGGAGGGTCGCCGGGGAGCTGTTTTTT.

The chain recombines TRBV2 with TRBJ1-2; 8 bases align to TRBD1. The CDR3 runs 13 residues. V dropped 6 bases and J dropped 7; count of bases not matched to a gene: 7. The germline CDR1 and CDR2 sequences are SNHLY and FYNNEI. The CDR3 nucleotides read TGTGCCAGCAGACCCCAGGGGGCTGGTGGCTACACCTTC. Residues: CASRPQGAGGYTF.

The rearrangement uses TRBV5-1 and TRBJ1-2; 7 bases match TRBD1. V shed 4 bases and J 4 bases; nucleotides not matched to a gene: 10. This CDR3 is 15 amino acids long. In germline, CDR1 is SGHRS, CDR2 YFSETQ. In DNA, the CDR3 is TGCGCCAGCAGCACTCTAGGGGGCGGCGGCTATGGCTACACCTTC. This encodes CASSTLGGGGYGYTF.

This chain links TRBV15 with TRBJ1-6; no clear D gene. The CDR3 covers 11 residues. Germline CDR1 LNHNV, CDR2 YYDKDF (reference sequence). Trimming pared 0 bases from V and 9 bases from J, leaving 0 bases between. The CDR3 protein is CATSRDSPLHF. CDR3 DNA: TGTGCCACCAGCAGAGATTCACCCCTCCACTTT.

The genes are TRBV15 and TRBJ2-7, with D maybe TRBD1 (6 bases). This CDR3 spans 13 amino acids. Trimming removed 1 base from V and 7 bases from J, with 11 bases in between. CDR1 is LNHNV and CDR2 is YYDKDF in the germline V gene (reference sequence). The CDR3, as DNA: TGTGCCACCAGCAGAGGGACAGAGGGAGAGCAGTACTTC. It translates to CATSRGTEGEQYF.

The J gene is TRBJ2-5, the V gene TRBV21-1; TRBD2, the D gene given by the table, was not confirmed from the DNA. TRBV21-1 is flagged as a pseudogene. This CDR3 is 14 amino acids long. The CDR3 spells CASSEVREVETQYF. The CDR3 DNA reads TGTGCCAGCAGCGAGGTGAGAGAAGTGGAGACCCAGTACTTC.

Written as DNA, the CDR3 is TGTGCCAGCAGTTACTTCGAGACAGGGTATACGCAGTATTTT. Its protein is CASSYFETGYTQYF. This chain joins TRBV6-2 or TRBV6-3 and TRBJ2-3; 7 bases fit TRBD1. CDR1 and CDR2 from the germline V gene are MNHEY and SVGEGT. Losses at the gene ends were 1 base for V and 7 bases for J; bases not matched to a gene: 5. This CDR3 region has 14 residues.

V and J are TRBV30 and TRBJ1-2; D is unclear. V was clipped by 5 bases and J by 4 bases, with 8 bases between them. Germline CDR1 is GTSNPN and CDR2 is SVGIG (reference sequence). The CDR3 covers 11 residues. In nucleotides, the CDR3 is TGTGCCTGGGAGAGGTTCTATGGCTACACCTTC. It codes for CAWERFYGYTF.

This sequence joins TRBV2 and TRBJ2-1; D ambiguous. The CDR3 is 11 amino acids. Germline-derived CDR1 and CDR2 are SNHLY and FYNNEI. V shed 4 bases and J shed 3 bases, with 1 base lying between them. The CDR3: CASSVYNEQFF. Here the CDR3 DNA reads TGTGCCAGCAGTGTCTACAATGAGCAGTTCTTC.

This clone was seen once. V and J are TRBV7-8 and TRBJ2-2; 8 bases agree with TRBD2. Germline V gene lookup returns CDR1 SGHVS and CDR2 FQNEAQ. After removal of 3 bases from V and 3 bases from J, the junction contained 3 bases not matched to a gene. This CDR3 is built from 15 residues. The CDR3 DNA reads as TGTGCCAGCAGCTTTCGAGCGGGGGACACCGGGGAGCTGTTTTTT. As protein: CASSFRAGDTGELFF.